This is a list of T cell receptor beta chains from one sample in a study of T cell responses to AZD1222 COVID-19 vaccine. Clones were read by immunoSEQ multiplex PCR, and TCRdb kept only the in-frame ones, dropping some. The sample carries about 28,000 clones, 78% recorded once. Here the sequenced sample was peripheral blood, taken on day 0 of AZD1222 vaccination. Receptors were obtained from an adult in good health. CDR3s include the opening cysteine and the closing phenylalanine or tryptophan. Fields, in order: clone size, J gene, D gene, V gene, CDR3 protein, CDR3 DNA. A D gene is named only where the DNA matches it firmly. The size field is filled for only some rows; it gives once, few, many or a size class.

size: NA; J: TRBJ2-2; D: NA; V: TRBV5-1; CDR3: CASRGGATGELFF; DNA: TGCGCCAGCAGGGGCGGAGCCACCGGGGAGCTGTTTTTT
size: few; J: TRBJ2-1; D: NA; V: TRBV5-1; CDR3: CASSLGTASYNEQFF; DNA: TGCGCCAGCAGCTTGGGGACGGCCAGTTACAATGAGCAGTTCTTC
size: NA; J: TRBJ1-6; D: TRBD1; V: TRBV7-2; CDR3: CASSGQVVSPLHF; DNA: TGTGCCAGCAGCGGACAGGTTGTTTCACCCCTCCACTTT
size: once; J: TRBJ2-5; D: TRBD2; V: TRBV7-2; CDR3: CASSLKRGETQYF; DNA: TGTGCCAGCAGCTTGAAGCGGGGAGAGACCCAGTACTTC
size: NA; J: TRBJ1-2; D: NA; V: TRBV7-3; CDR3: CASSLNRGDGYTF; DNA: TGTGCCAGCAGCTTAAATAGAGGGGACGGCTACACCTTC
size: NA; J: TRBJ2-5; D: TRBD1; V: TRBV24-1; CDR3: CATGAGQGAIGETQYF; DNA: TGTGCCACCGGCGCGGGACAGGGGGCGATTGGGGAGACCCAGTACTTC
size: NA; J: TRBJ2-5; D: TRBD1; V: TRBV5-1; CDR3: CASSLEGAQETQYF; DNA: TGCGCCAGCAGCTTGGAGGGGGCCCAAGAGACCCAGTACTTC
size: few; J: TRBJ1-6; D: NA; V: TRBV15; CDR3: CATSRDSNSPLHF; DNA: TGTGCCACCAGCAGAGATTCAAATTCACCCCTCCACTTT
size: NA; J: TRBJ2-3; D: NA; V: TRBV5-1; CDR3: CASSLATGSTDTQYF; DNA: TGCGCCAGCAGCTTGGCGACGGGAAGCACAGATACGCAGTATTTT
size: medium-sized; J: TRBJ1-1; D: NA; V: TRBV7-9; CDR3: CASSFLWGGTEAFF; DNA: TGTGCCAGCAGCTTCCTCTGGGGGGGCACTGAAGCTTTCTTT
size: NA; J: TRBJ2-5; D: NA; V: TRBV5-5; CDR3: CASSRGGLAGETQYF; DNA: TGTGCCAGCAGCCGGGGAGGTCTGGCGGGAGAGACCCAGTACTTC
size: NA; J: TRBJ2-5; D: TRBD2; V: TRBV27; CDR3: CASSPERGARETQYF; DNA: TGTGCCAGCAGTCCCGAGCGGGGTGCCAGGGAGACCCAGTACTTC
size: NA; J: TRBJ2-1; D: TRBD2; V: TRBV5-8; CDR3: CASRLTSGGEQFF; DNA: TGTGCCAGCAGGTTGACTAGCGGGGGGGAGCAGTTCTTC
size: few; J: TRBJ2-7; D: TRBD1; V: TRBV6-5; CDR3: CATVQQGRYEQYF; DNA: TGTGCCACCGTTCAACAGGGGCGCTACGAGCAGTACTTC
size: NA; J: TRBJ2-2; D: TRBD1; V: TRBV5-5; CDR3: CASSKRDSWTNTGELFF; DNA: TGTGCCAGCAGCAAACGGGACAGCTGGACTAACACCGGGGAGCTGTTTTTT
size: NA; J: TRBJ1-2; D: NA; V: TRBV12-3/TRBV12-4; CDR3: CASSRQVYGYTF; DNA: TGTGCCAGCAGTCGGCAGGTCTATGGCTACACCTTC
size: few; J: TRBJ1-2; D: TRBD1; V: TRBV18; CDR3: CASSQDRVNYGYTF; DNA: TGTGCCAGCTCACAAGACAGGGTTAACTATGGCTACACCTTC
size: NA; J: TRBJ2-7; D: TRBD1; V: TRBV3-1/TRBV3-2; CDR3: CATTNAGQGYHEQYF; DNA: TGTGCCACGACAAACGCGGGACAGGGGTACCACGAGCAGTACTTC
size: NA; J: TRBJ2-2; D: NA; V: TRBV6-4; CDR3: CASSDTSTGELFF; DNA: TGTGCCAGCAGTGACACTAGCACCGGGGAGCTGTTTTTT
size: NA; J: TRBJ2-7; D: TRBD2; V: TRBV7-2; CDR3: CASRAASGGGEQYF; DNA: TGTGCCAGCAGGGCGGCTAGCGGGGGGGGAGAGCAGTACTTC
size: NA; J: TRBJ1-1; D: NA; V: TRBV19; CDR3: CASTQDKKGYEAFF; DNA: TGTGCCAGTACCCAGGACAAGAAGGGCTATGAAGCTTTCTTT
size: few; J: TRBJ2-7; D: NA; V: TRBV19; CDR3: CATGGGGQQHYEQYF; DNA: TGTGCCACCGGGGGCGGGGGACAGCAGCACTACGAGCAGTACTTC
size: NA; J: TRBJ1-2; D: NA; V: TRBV7-9; CDR3: CASSLSTAQDGYTF; DNA: TGTGCCAGCAGCTTAAGCACAGCCCAGGATGGCTACACCTTC
size: NA; J: TRBJ2-6; D: TRBD1; V: TRBV5-1; CDR3: CASSPGQAMSSGANVLTF; DNA: TGCGCCAGCAGCCCGGGACAGGCCATGAGCTCTGGGGCCAACGTCCTGACTTTC
size: once; J: TRBJ2-3; D: NA; V: TRBV7-2; CDR3: CASSLVTGYTDTQYF; DNA: TGTGCCAGCAGCTTAGTGACGGGGTACACAGATACGCAGTATTTT
size: NA; J: TRBJ2-1; D: NA; V: TRBV19; CDR3: CASSIQGLMNNEQFF; DNA: TGTGCCAGTAGTATTCAGGGCCTAATGAACAATGAGCAGTTCTTC
size: NA; J: TRBJ1-1; D: NA; V: TRBV7-9; CDR3: CASSFVGARNTEAFF; DNA: TGTGCCAGCAGCTTCGTGGGGGCGCGGAACACTGAAGCTTTCTTT
size: few; J: TRBJ1-1; D: NA; V: TRBV19; CDR3: CASSIDGGSFF; DNA: TGTGCCAGTAGTATCGACGGGGGGTCTTTCTTT
size: NA; J: TRBJ1-1; D: NA; V: TRBV27; CDR3: CASSTQPPRLNTEAFF; DNA: TGTGCCAGCAGTACACAGCCCCCGAGATTGAACACTGAAGCTTTCTTT
size: NA; J: TRBJ2-1; D: TRBD2; V: TRBV7-2; CDR3: CASSLVMLADAYNEQFF; DNA: TGTGCCAGCAGCTTAGTTATGCTAGCGGACGCCTACAATGAGCAGTTCTTC
size: few; J: TRBJ1-1; D: NA; V: TRBV7-9; CDR3: CASSYGGATEAFF; DNA: TGTGCCAGCAGCTATGGGGGAGCCACTGAAGCTTTCTTT
size: NA; J: TRBJ2-3; D: TRBD2; V: TRBV19; CDR3: CASSMGRAADTQYF; DNA: TGTGCCAGTAGTATGGGGAGGGCCGCAGATACGCAGTATTTT
size: NA; J: TRBJ2-1; D: TRBD2; V: TRBV6-2/TRBV6-3; CDR3: CASSYNRGGLRSYNEQFF; DNA: TGTGCCAGCAGTTACAACCGGGGGGGCCTGCGGTCCTACAATGAGCAGTTCTTC
size: NA; J: TRBJ2-1; D: NA; V: TRBV6-2/TRBV6-3; CDR3: CASSYSYNEQFF; DNA: TGTGCCAGCAGTTATTCATACAATGAGCAGTTCTTC
size: NA; J: TRBJ2-1; D: TRBD2; V: TRBV11-2; CDR3: CASQPIGGGSYNEQFF; DNA: TGTGCCAGTCAACCGATTGGCGGGGGCTCCTACAATGAGCAGTTCTTC
size: NA; J: TRBJ2-3; D: TRBD2; V: TRBV18; CDR3: CASSPLRSSGGPDTQYF; DNA: TGTGCCAGCTCACCTCTCAGGTCTAGCGGGGGGCCGGATACGCAGTATTTT
size: NA; J: TRBJ1-3; D: TRBD1; V: TRBV19; CDR3: CASSMGRGPGNTIYF; DNA: TGTGCCAGTAGTATGGGCAGGGGGCCTGGAAACACCATATATTTT
size: NA; J: TRBJ1-2; D: NA; V: TRBV21-1; CDR3: CASVQGGYTF; DNA: TGTGCCAGCGTCCAGGGTGGCTACACCTTC
size: NA; J: TRBJ2-5; D: TRBD2; V: TRBV19; CDR3: CASTTYYLAGGPQTQYF; DNA: TGTGCCAGCACGACGTACTACCTAGCGGGGGGGCCGCAGACCCAGTACTTC
size: NA; J: TRBJ2-3; D: TRBD2; V: TRBV7-2; CDR3: CASSLQPTSVTDTQYF; DNA: TGTGCCAGCAGCTTACAACCGACTAGCGTCACAGATACGCAGTATTTT
size: NA; J: TRBJ2-2; D: NA; V: TRBV30; CDR3: CAWRRQNGELFF; DNA: TGTGCCTGGAGGCGGCAGAACGGGGAGCTGTTTTTT
size: NA; J: TRBJ1-2; D: NA; V: TRBV7-8; CDR3: CASSLGTLEGVYGYTF; DNA: TGTGCCAGCAGCTTAGGGACCCTTGAGGGGGTCTATGGCTACACCTTC
size: NA; J: TRBJ1-5; D: NA; V: TRBV19; CDR3: CASSRDTDSNQPQHF; DNA: TGTGCCAGTAGCCGGGACACCGATAGCAATCAGCCCCAGCATTTT
size: NA; J: TRBJ2-2; D: TRBD1; V: TRBV18; CDR3: CASSPTGQGGTGELFF; DNA: TGTGCCAGCTCACCCACGGGACAGGGCGGCACCGGGGAGCTGTTTTTT
size: once; J: TRBJ2-7; D: NA; V: TRBV4-1; CDR3: CASSHPWVGYEQYF; DNA: TGCGCCAGCAGCCACCCCTGGGTAGGGTACGAGCAGTACTTC
size: NA; J: TRBJ1-6; D: NA; V: TRBV13; CDR3: CASRSRGEETLHF; DNA: TGTGCCAGCCGAAGCAGGGGTGAAGAGACCCTCCACTTT
size: NA; J: TRBJ1-2; D: TRBD1; V: TRBV27; CDR3: CASSRRTGSLSYTF; DNA: TGTGCCAGCAGCCGGAGGACAGGGTCTTTGAGCTACACCTTC
size: NA; J: TRBJ2-1; D: NA; V: TRBV5-1; CDR3: CASSLGRSSYNEQFF; DNA: TGCGCCAGCAGCTTGGGCAGGAGCTCCTACAATGAGCAGTTCTTC
size: few; J: TRBJ2-7; D: NA; V: TRBV5-1; CDR3: CASSLRTNSYEQYF; DNA: TGCGCCAGCAGCTTGCGGACTAACTCCTACGAGCAGTACTTC
size: NA; J: TRBJ2-2; D: TRBD2; V: TRBV9; CDR3: CASSAVPGGTGELFF; DNA: TGTGCCAGCAGCGCCGTCCCCGGGGGGACCGGGGAGCTGTTTTTT
size: few; J: TRBJ1-2; D: NA; V: TRBV19; CDR3: CASSIDGRGAYGYTF; DNA: TGTGCCAGTAGTATAGACGGCAGGGGCGCTTATGGCTACACCTTC
size: few; J: TRBJ1-5; D: NA; V: TRBV5-1; CDR3: CASSLNTGSSSNQPQHF; DNA: TGCGCCAGCAGCCTCAATACAGGGTCCTCTAGCAATCAGCCCCAGCATTTT
size: NA; J: TRBJ1-1; D: NA; V: TRBV7-2; CDR3: CASYRGMNTEAFF; DNA: TGTGCCAGCTATCGCGGGATGAACACTGAAGCTTTCTTT
size: NA; J: TRBJ2-5; D: TRBD1; V: TRBV19; CDR3: CASSTTGALYQETQYF; DNA: TGTGCCAGTAGTACCACAGGGGCCTTATACCAAGAGACCCAGTACTTC
size: NA; J: TRBJ2-5; D: TRBD2; V: TRBV29-1; CDR3: CSVDPAGGSETQYF; DNA: TGCAGCGTTGATCCAGCGGGAGGATCAGAGACCCAGTACTTC
size: NA; J: TRBJ2-1; D: TRBD2; V: TRBV27; CDR3: CASSPSGRADEQFF; DNA: TGTGCCAGCAGTCCCAGCGGGAGGGCCGATGAGCAGTTCTTC
size: few; J: TRBJ1-1; D: NA; V: TRBV5-8; CDR3: CASSFLWGNTEAFF; DNA: TGTGCCAGCAGCTTCCTCTGGGGCAACACTGAAGCTTTCTTT
size: NA; J: TRBJ1-2; D: NA; V: TRBV3-1/TRBV3-2; CDR3: CASSQGQNYGYTF; DNA: TGTGCCAGCAGCCAAGGACAGAACTATGGCTACACCTTC
size: once; J: TRBJ1-1; D: NA; V: TRBV7-2; CDR3: CASSLAREGRTEAFF; DNA: TGTGCCAGCAGCTTAGCGCGTGAGGGGAGGACTGAAGCTTTCTTT
size: few; J: TRBJ1-4; D: NA; V: TRBV15; CDR3: CATGVRVTNEKLFF; DNA: TGTGCCACCGGCGTAAGGGTCACTAATGAAAAACTGTTTTTT